One and the same sample provided the 32 T cell receptor beta chains below, sequenced in a study of T cells in Graves' hyperthyroidism and ophthalmopathy. The investigators amplified TCR beta CDR3 regions from RNA transcripts. Carried out on the TCR CDR3, a first-round RT-PCR used the HTBI primer set. From the multiplex PCR reads, TCRdb called clonotypes with MiXCR, one entry per CDR3 protein. The sample has hundreds of thousands of distinct CDR3 sequences, approximately 14% seen once; the top ten hold around 13%. The sample was blood. The receptors shown here come from a woman aged 45-65 years with Graves' ophthalmopathy.

This clonotype occurred a few times. The chain uses TRBV11-1 and TRBJ1-1; 7 nucleotides agree with TRBD1. The trim removed 4 bases at V and 1 base at J, leaving 12 bases unmatched. The CDR3 runs to 17 residues. CDR1 and CDR2 from the germline V gene are SGHAT and FQDESV (reference sequence). The CDR3 coding sequence is TGTGCCAGCAGCTCCAAGCCCGAAGGGACAGAGAACACTGAAGCTTTCTTT. Translation gives CASSSKPEGTENTEAFF.

This clonotype appeared many times. The J gene is TRBJ1-1, the V gene TRBV20-1; 9 positions match TRBD1. Trimming took 1 base from V and 0 from J; bases not matched to a gene: 9. Germline V gene lookup returns CDR1 DFQATT and CDR2 SNEGSKA (reference sequence). There are 17 residues in the CDR3. The CDR3 loop reads CSARGDRATDVNTEAFF. The CDR3 region has the DNA TGCAGTGCTAGAGGGGACAGGGCTACCGATGTGAACACTGAAGCTTTCTTT.

The V gene is TRBV28, the J gene TRBJ1-4; D perhaps matches TRBD1 (5 bases). Trimming took off 6 bases at V and 4 bases at J, with 12 bases between the two ends. The germline CDR1 and CDR2 sequences are MDHEN and SYDVKM. The CDR3 contains 14 residues. CDR3 protein: CASRDTGGNEKLFF. CDR3 sequence (DNA): TGTGCCAGCAGGGATACAGGAGGTAATGAAAAACTGTTTTTT.

CDR3: CATSRESVTRPTDTQYF. In nucleotides, the CDR3 is TGTGCCACCAGCAGAGAGTCAGTTACGCGTCCCACAGATACGCAGTATTTT. The rearrangement links TRBV15 to TRBJ2-3; unclear D gene. This CDR3 is 17 amino acids long. Trimming shortened V by 0 bases and J by 2 bases, and 15 bases separated the two germline ends. Looked up from germline, CDR1 is LNHNV and CDR2 is YYDKDF (reference sequence).

This chain joins TRBV9 and TRBJ2-1; 8 bases are shared with TRBD2. This CDR3 spans 15 amino acids. Per germline, CDR1 SGDLS and CDR2 YYNGEE. Losses at the gene ends were 4 bases for V and 5 bases for J; bases not matched to a gene: 8. CDR3 DNA: TGTGCCAGCAGCTCCCGGGGGGGGCCTCACAATGAGCAGTTCTTC. Protein: CASSSRGGPHNEQFF.

This clonotype appeared a few times. The CDR3: CASMRDLGDTEAFF. In nucleotides, the CDR3 is TGTGCCAGCATGCGGGACCTAGGCGACACTGAAGCTTTCTTT. The chain links TRBV6-2 or TRBV6-3 to TRBJ1-1; perhaps TRBD1 as D (5 bases). The ends were cut back, 7 bases at V and 3 bases at J, with 15 bases in the middle. The length of the CDR3 is 14 residues. CDR1 MNHEY and CDR2 SVGEGT come from the germline V gene.

This clonotype was seen at least ten times. This rearrangement joins TRBV15 to TRBJ2-3; D gene ambiguous. V lost 3 bases and J 3 bases, leaving 13 bases between the germline ends. Looked up from germline, CDR1 is LNHNV and CDR2 is YYDKDF (reference sequence). This CDR3 contains 15 residues. The DNA for the CDR3 is TGTGCCACCAGCAGTAGCATGTATGGTACAGATACGCAGTATTTT. Translation: CATSSSMYGTDTQYF.

The table lists this clonotype with a few counts. This chain joins TRBV7-2 and TRBJ2-7, with D possibly called TRBD1 or TRBD2 (6 bases each). The CDR3 covers 16 residues. Trimming shortened V by 1 base and J by 3 bases, and 16 bases separated the two germline ends. CDR1 and CDR2 (germline): SGHTA, FQGNSA. CDR3 DNA sequence: TGTGCCAGCAGCTTAGGGCTAGGGGGGCTAAACTACGAGCAGTACTTC. Translating gives CASSLGLGGLNYEQYF.

The table lists this clonotype with a count of one. The rearrangement links TRBV5-1 to TRBJ1-1, with D maybe TRBD1 (6 bases). V was cut by 5 bases and J by 3 bases, with 14 bases left in between. The CDR3 loop spans 14 amino acids. Germline V gives CDR1 SGHRS, CDR2 YFSETQ. The CDR3 is CASSNGGGYTEAFF. The CDR3 bases are TGCGCCAGCAGTAACGGCGGGGGCTACACTGAAGCTTTCTTT.

Only a few counts were recorded for this clonotype. The chain carries TRBV6-2 or TRBV6-3 and TRBJ1-5; D gene ambiguous. The V and J ends lost 3 bases and 7 bases respectively, with 19 bases between them. Germline CDR1 reads MNHEY; CDR2 reads SVGEGT. This CDR3 spans 16 amino acids. The CDR3 DNA reads TGTGCCAGCAGTTATACGCGGGCCGGTAATTACCAGCCCCAGCATTTT. Residues: CASSYTRAGNYQPQHF.

Details on this clonotype: Possible read error: a much larger clone is one base away. The genes are TRBV12-3 or TRBV12-4 and TRBJ2-1, with 11 bases identical to TRBD2. The CDR3 consists of 15 residues. This CDR3 is CAGSFGLAGGNEQFF. The DNA for the CDR3 is TGTGCCGGCAGTTTCGGCCTAGCGGGAGGCAATGAGCAGTTCTTC.

The J gene is TRBJ2-1, the V gene TRBV5-1, with TRBD2 as a possible D gene (6 bases). Trimming cost V 7 bases and J 7 bases, with 12 bases left between them. The CDR3 runs to 12 residues. The germline gives CDR1 SGHRS, CDR2 YFSETQ. The CDR3 DNA sequence: TGCGCCAGCGGCCCAGGAGGGAATGAGCAGTTCTTC. This translates into CASGPGGNEQFF.

This clonotype was counted at least ten times. As DNA, the CDR3 is TGCAGTGCTATACCCGGACAGGGCGGGGAGACCCAGTACTTC. Translating it yields CSAIPGQGGETQYF. The V and J genes are TRBV20-1 and TRBJ2-5; 8 bases agree with TRBD1. CDR3 length: 14 residues. Germline V CDR1 and CDR2: DFQATT, SNEGSKA (reference sequence). V shed 4 bases, J shed 5 bases, and the junction held 9 bases outside the gene matches.

In this sample, this clonotype turned up a few times. V and J are TRBV19 and TRBJ2-5; D gene uncertain. This CDR3 comprises 15 residues. V shed 2 bases and J shed 1 base, with 11 bases lying between them. Germline V gene sequence: CDR1 LNHDA, CDR2 SQIVND (reference sequence). The CDR3 loop reads CASSIKGDPQETQYF. As DNA, the CDR3 is TGTGCCAGTAGTATAAAAGGAGACCCCCAAGAGACCCAGTACTTC.

This clonotype was seen a few times. This chain connects TRBV5-1 to TRBJ2-3, with D unresolved. Trimming removed 2 bases at V and 3 bases at J, with 10 bases between. This CDR3 region has 14 residues. CDR1 and CDR2 (germline): SGHRS, YFSETQ. The CDR3 nucleotides read TGCGCCAGCAGCTTTAGACAACAGACAGATACGCAGTATTTT. This translates into CASSFRQQTDTQYF. The full variable domain, in which reference TRBV5-1 and TRBJ2-3 provide the parts outside the CDR3, is KAGVTQTPRYLIKTRGQQVTLSCSPISGHRSVSWYQQTPGQGLQFLFEYFSETQRNKGNFPGRFSGRQFSNSRSEMNVSTLELGDSALYLCASSFRQQTDTQYFGPGTRLTVL.

This clonotype was counted a few times. This sequence joins TRBV9 and TRBJ2-7; D unresolved. Looked up from germline, CDR1 is SGDLS and CDR2 is YYNGEE. V shed 5 bases and J shed 0 bases, with 12 bases lying between them. CDR3 length: 14 residues. The CDR3 DNA follows: TGTGCCAGCAGTCGTAAGGCAGCCTCCTACGAGCAGTACTTC. This gives the protein CASSRKAASYEQYF.

This clonotype was picked up a small number of times. The chain recombines TRBV5-1 with TRBJ1-4; TRBD1 matches 7 bases. Germline V CDR1 and CDR2: SGHRS, YFSETQ. Losses at the gene ends were 5 bases for V and 0 bases for J; bases not matched to a gene: 10. CDR3 length: 17 residues. The CDR3 DNA reads TGCGCCAGCAGTATCACCGGACAGGCCACAACTAATGAAAAACTGTTTTTT. It translates to CASSITGQATTNEKLFF.

This clonotype appeared many times. The genes are TRBV15 and TRBJ2-7; a weak D match, TRBD2 (6 bases). The CDR3 length is 15 residues. Between the trimmed V and J ends, which lost 0 bases and 2 bases, there was a span of 11 bases. CDR1 is LNHNV and CDR2 is YYDKDF in the germline V gene (reference sequence). The CDR3 is CATSRDLAIAYEQYF. CDR3 nucleotides: TGTGCCACCAGCAGAGATCTAGCGATCGCCTACGAGCAGTACTTC.

This clonotype was found a few times. This chain connects TRBV10-3 to TRBJ2-6; a possible D gene is TRBD2 (5 bases). V gave up 5 bases and J gave up 0 bases, with 11 bases separating them. Germline CDR1 ENHRY, CDR2 SYGVKD. CDR3 size: 16 residues. The CDR3, as DNA: TGTGCCATCAGTACCGACGGGAACTCTGGGGCCAACGTCCTGACTTTC. The encoded protein is CAISTDGNSGANVLTF.

Of note for this clonotype: Since a much larger clone is just one base distant, this may be a read error. The chain links TRBV15 to TRBJ2-1; D not resolved. Per the germline V gene, CDR1 is LNHNV and CDR2 is YYDKDF (reference sequence). This CDR3 contains 15 residues. The CDR3 loop is CATSRDSTPYNEQSF. CDR3 DNA: TGTGCCACCAGCAGAGATAGTACCCCCTACAATGAGCAGTCCTTC.

This clonotype was seen a handful of times. A much larger clone differs from this one at a single base, so this may be a read error. The rearrangement uses TRBV20-1 and TRBJ2-1; TRBD2 might be the D (6 bases). This CDR3 has 14 amino acids. From germline, CDR1 is DFQATT and CDR2 SNEGSKA (reference sequence). CDR3 residues: CSAREGLFPNGQFF. Written as DNA, the CDR3 is TGCAGTGCTAGAGAGGGACTCTTCCCCAATGGGCAGTTCTTC.

This clonotype occurred many times. The chain couples TRBV7-9 to TRBJ2-5; a weak D match, TRBD1 (6 bases). Looked up from germline, CDR1 is SEHNR and CDR2 is FQNEAQ (reference sequence). Trimming pared 2 bases from V and 5 bases from J, leaving 12 bases between. CDR3 length equals 14 residues. The CDR3 coding sequence is TGTGCCAGCAGCTTACCAGGGGTCTGGGAGACCCAGTACTTC. Translating it yields CASSLPGVWETQYF.

A few counts support this clonotype. The chain uses TRBV7-9 and TRBJ2-7; D is unresolved. CDR1 and CDR2 (germline): SEHNR, FQNEAQ (reference sequence). This CDR3 spans 16 amino acids. V lost 2 bases and J lost 3, with 17 bases in between. The CDR3 protein is CASSLISTLPGYEQYF. The CDR3 DNA reads as TGTGCCAGCAGCTTAATTAGTACCCTTCCCGGCTACGAGCAGTACTTC. The whole variable domain, filled in from reference TRBV7-9 and TRBJ2-7, reads DTGVSQNPRHKITKRGQNVTFRCDPISEHNRLYWYRQTLGQGPEFLTYFQNEAQLEKSRLLSDRFSAERPKGSFSTLEIQRTEQGDSAMYLCASSLISTLPGYEQYFGPGTRLTVT.

This clonotype occurred a few times. The V gene is TRBV27, the J gene TRBJ1-4; D is undetermined. V lost 7 bases and J 7 bases, leaving 16 bases between the germline ends. In germline, CDR1 is MNHEY, CDR2 SMNVEV (reference sequence). The CDR3 runs 14 residues. CDR3 amino acids: CASKSPDGFEKLFF. The CDR3, as DNA: TGTGCCAGCAAATCTCCCGACGGATTTGAAAAACTGTTTTTT.

The V call is TRBV29-1, the J call TRBJ1-1, with D possibly matching TRBD1 (6 bases). CDR3 length equals 13 residues. Germline V gene sequence: CDR1 SQVTM, CDR2 ANQGSEA. The V and J ends lost 5 bases and 3 bases respectively, with 13 bases between them. CDR3 protein: CSVLKNRDTEAFF. The CDR3 region has the DNA TGCAGCGTTCTTAAGAACAGGGACACTGAAGCTTTCTTT.

The table lists this clonotype with many counts. The gene calls are TRBV30 and TRBJ1-1; D may be TRBD1 (6 bases). The V and J ends lost 0 bases and 3 bases respectively, with 8 bases between them. There are 13 residues in the CDR3. Germline values: CDR1 GTSNPN, CDR2 SVGIG (reference sequence). The CDR3 nucleotides read TGTGCCTGGAGTGTAGGGGGATACACTGAAGCTTTCTTT. This translates into CAWSVGGYTEAFF.

This clonotype has only a few counts. The gene calls are TRBV20-1 and TRBJ2-4, with 10 bases that match TRBD2. Germline V gene data show CDR1 as DFQATT and CDR2 as SNEGSKA (reference sequence). The CDR3 has 16 residues. V was clipped by 5 bases and J by 2 bases; unmatched bases: 9. CDR3 sequence (DNA): TGCAGTGCTCCGCGGCTAGCGGGAGAGACCAAAAACATTCAGTACTTC. Its protein is CSAPRLAGETKNIQYF.

This clonotype was seen at least ten times. J is TRBJ1-4 and V is TRBV15; D possibly corresponds to TRBD1 (6 bases). This CDR3 is built from 16 residues. Trimming removed 1 base at V and 8 bases at J, with 17 bases between. Germline CDR1 reads LNHNV; CDR2 reads YYDKDF (reference sequence). In DNA form, the CDR3 reads TGTGCCACCAGCAGAGGGGGGGCGTCAGGGCACGAAAAACTGTTTTTT. Encoded protein: CATSRGGASGHEKLFF.

This clonotype was found many times. V and J are TRBV9 and TRBJ2-3; 10 positions agree with TRBD2. Germline assignment: CDR1 SGDLS and CDR2 YYNGEE. V lost 0 bases to trimming and J lost 5 bases; unmatched junction nucleotides: 3. This CDR3 is 15 amino acids long. The CDR3 bases are TGTGCCAGCAGCGTAGGGGTAGCGGGGGGAGATACGCAGTATTTT. Translated, it gives CASSVGVAGGDTQYF.

This clonotype was observed a handful of times. The J gene is TRBJ2-5, the V gene TRBV12-5, with D possibly being TRBD2 (7 bases). The germline CDR1 and CDR2 sequences are LGHNT and FRNRAP. The V gene lost 3 bases and the J gene lost 4 bases, with 18 bases spanning the gap. This CDR3 contains 16 residues. CDR3 loop: CASGFSWRGRGETQYF. Written as DNA, the CDR3 is TGTGCTAGTGGTTTCTCGTGGCGGGGGCGCGGAGAGACCCAGTACTTC.

This clonotype was recorded at least ten times. This chain joins TRBV28 and TRBJ2-7, with TRBD2 matching over 9 bases. Germline trimming cut 5 bases from V and 4 bases from J; bases unmatched to any gene: 18. Germline V gives CDR1 MDHEN, CDR2 SYDVKM. CDR3 length equals 18 residues. CDR3 coding DNA: TGTGCCAGCAGTCCGCTTACCCCCGAAATAGCGGGAGCGTACGAGCAGTACTTC. This codes for CASSPLTPEIAGAYEQYF.

This clonotype was counted between two and nine times. CDR3 bases: TGCAGTGCGGGACAGAGCACAGATACGCAGTATTTT. It codes for CSAGQSTDTQYF. The gene calls are TRBV20-1 and TRBJ2-3, with 7 nucleotides matching TRBD1. The V and J ends lost 6 bases and 0 bases, in that order; junction bases with no gene match: 0. Germline V gene sequence: CDR1 DFQATT, CDR2 SNEGSKA (reference sequence). CDR3 size: 12 residues.